Listed below are T cell receptor beta chains from one sample, sequenced in a study of beta chain bispecific antibodies for T cell cancers. No antigen has been identified for these receptors. TCRdb itself ran the 5' RACE reads through MiXCR, one entry per CDR3 protein. The sample records 20,000 to 25,000 distinct CDR3 sequences, 2% to 2.5% being singletons. The input for sequencing was healthy donor T cells cultured with leukemia cells, taken from a culture containing a bispecific antibody targeting TCR Vbeta12. The receptor set was obtained from a human donor in good health. Some clones in this sample may be carry-over from other donors' samples. Each CDR3 is given with its conserved first and last residue. The D gene is left open where the match is weak. Clone size is given for some rows only: seen once, a few or many times, or a class if the clone is expanded.

v_call	d_call	j_call	clone_size	cdr3_nt	cdr3_aa
TRBV27	.	TRBJ1-2	medium-sized	TGTGCCAGCAGCCTAAGCGTATACTATGGCTACACCTTC	CASSLSVYYGYTF
TRBV5-1	TRBD1	TRBJ2-1	medium-sized	TGCGCCAGCAACTCTATGGGACAGGCCAATGAGCAGTTCTTC	CASNSMGQANEQFF
TRBV20-1	TRBD2	TRBJ2-5	medium-sized	TGCAGTGCTAGGCTAGCGGGGGGGCTGGGAGAGACCCAGTACTTC	CSARLAGGLGETQYF
TRBV11-2	.	TRBJ2-1	many	TGTGCCAGCAGCTTAGATGAGGGGTCCGGCGATGAGCAGTTCTTC	CASSLDEGSGDEQFF
TRBV18	.	TRBJ1-1	many	TGTGCCAGCTCACTGTGGACGGGAGTAGAACCGAACACTGAAGCTTTCTTT	CASSLWTGVEPNTEAFF
TRBV10-3	TRBD2	TRBJ2-3	.	TGTGGTACAGCGGGGGGGCCTATAGATACGCAGTATTTT	CGTAGGPIDTQYF
TRBV20-1	.	TRBJ1-5	many	TGCAGTGCTAGAATCCCGGGGGGTCTCAATCAGCCCCAGCATTTT	CSARIPGGLNQPQHF
TRBV7-9	.	TRBJ2-7	many	TGTGCCAGCAGTTTACCTATTGGGACCTCCTACGAGCAGTACTTC	CASSLPIGTSYEQYF
TRBV7-8	.	TRBJ2-7	many	TGTGCCAGCAGCTCGGACACTTTTACCTCCTACGAGCAGTACTTC	CASSSDTFTSYEQYF
TRBV7-9	TRBD2	TRBJ2-1	many	TGTGCCAGCAGGCTTACGAGCGGGGGGCCGTACAATGAGCAGTTCTTC	CASRLTSGGPYNEQFF
TRBV20-1	.	TRBJ2-7	many	TGCAGTGCTAGTGAGGCTAGCGAATCCTACGAGCAGTACTTC	CSASEASESYEQYF
TRBV4-2	.	TRBJ2-5	many	TGTGCCAGCAGCCAGCAGACAGAGTACCAAGAGACCCAGTACTTC	CASSQQTEYQETQYF
TRBV20-1	TRBD2	TRBJ2-1	few	TGCAGTGCTAGCTCCCGTTGGAGCGGGGGCCTAAACAATGAGCAGTTCTTC	CSASSRWSGGLNNEQFF
TRBV27	.	TRBJ1-1	many	TGTGCCAGCAGTCCGGCGGGGGCCCGGAACACTGAAGCTTTCTTT	CASSPAGARNTEAFF
TRBV29-1	TRBD2	TRBJ2-1	.	TGCAGTACATGGACTAGCGGGGTTGGTAATGAGCAGTTCTTC	CSTWTSGVGNEQFF
TRBV7-6	.	TRBJ2-7	many	TGTGCCAGCAGCTTAGGGGGGCCCGGCGAGCAGTACTTC	CASSLGGPGEQYF
TRBV5-1	.	TRBJ1-4	many	TGCGCCAGCAGCTCGCAAAAGAATCGGCCGTCGGTGGGGGAAAAACTGTTTTTT	CASSSQKNRPSVGEKLFF
TRBV27	TRBD2	TRBJ2-2	many	TGTGCCAGCAGGATAAGCGGGGGGGTAGTCGGGGAGCTGTTTTTT	CASRISGGVVGELFF
TRBV5-1	.	TRBJ1-4	many	TGCGCCAGCAGCTTCTCACAGTCAACTAATGAAAAACTGTTTTTT	CASSFSQSTNEKLFF
TRBV11-2	.	TRBJ2-3	many	TGTGCCAGCAGCTTAGGGGATTTCACAGATACGCAGTATTTT	CASSLGDFTDTQYF
TRBV9	.	TRBJ2-1	many	TGTGCCAGCAGCCTTGAGAGTCCGACAGGCTCACAGTTCTTC	CASSLESPTGSQFF
TRBV10-3	.	TRBJ2-3	many	TGTGCCATCAGTGAGTCTGTAGATACGCAGTATTTT	CAISESVDTQYF
TRBV3-1	.	TRBJ2-5	.	TGTGCCAGCAGCCAAGCCCCCGGGTACCGTGAGACCCAGTACTTC	CASSQAPGYRETQYF
TRBV3-1	TRBD2	TRBJ2-5	many	TGTGCCAGCAGCCCCGGGACTAGCGGGGGGGAGACCCAGTACTTC	CASSPGTSGGETQYF
TRBV10-2	.	TRBJ2-7	large	TGCGCCAGCAGTGAGGGCGAGCAGTACTTC	CASSEGEQYF
TRBV14	.	TRBJ2-3	many	TGTGCCAGCAGCCGAGACTTCTCTAGCACAGATACGCAGTATTTT	CASSRDFSSTDTQYF
TRBV4-1	.	TRBJ1-2	many	TGCGCCAGCAGCCAAGGGGGGGCGGGAGGCTACACCTTC	CASSQGGAGGYTF
TRBV6-1	TRBD1	TRBJ1-5	many	TGTGCCAGCAGCCCCCCCGGGATCAGGGGGGGGCCCCAGCATTTT	CASSPPGIRGGPQHF
TRBV29-1	.	TRBJ1-1	many	TGCAGCGTTGCGAACACTGAAGCTTTCTTT	CSVANTEAFF